These T cell receptor beta chains were read from a single sample in a study of shared clonotypes between healthy human individuals. Here immunoSEQ multiplex PCR was the method, and the copy in TCRdb shows in-frame clones only, minus some. Here the sample spans about 500,000 clones, approximately 77% being singletons. Sequencing used PBMCs. Receptors were obtained from a woman aged 40 to 49 in good health. Some clones in this sample may be carry-over from other donors' samples. Both conserved end residues are part of each CDR3. The order of the fields is clone size, J gene, V gene, D gene, CDR3 protein, CDR3 DNA. The D gene is left open where the match is weak. Clone size is stated in some rows and not others, as once, few, many or a class when expanded.

. TRBJ2-7 TRBV13 . CASSLGGSYEQYF TGTGCCAGCAGTTTAGGCGGCTCCTACGAGCAGTACTTC
. TRBJ2-1 TRBV7-2 TRBD2 CASSFGASGRLNEQFF TGTGCCAGCAGCTTCGGCGCTAGCGGGAGACTCAATGAGCAGTTCTTC
. TRBJ2-7 TRBV10-3 TRBD2 CAISERGSGLPYEQYF TGTGCCATCAGTGAAAGGGGTAGCGGGTTGCCCTACGAGCAGTACTTC
. TRBJ2-1 TRBV5-4 TRBD2 CASSSEGGRGLREQFF TGTGCCAGCAGCTCGGAGGGCGGGAGAGGTTTACGTGAGCAGTTCTTC
. TRBJ2-7 TRBV19 . CASSTAGYHEQYF TGTGCCAGTAGTACAGCAGGGTACCACGAGCAGTACTTC
. TRBJ2-1 TRBV2 . CASSLLLAAEQFF TGTGCCAGCAGTCTCCTCCTAGCAGCTGAGCAGTTCTTC
. TRBJ2-2 TRBV11-3 TRBD2 CASGSGGHTGELFF TGTGCCAGCGGGTCGGGAGGACACACCGGGGAGCTGTTTTTT
. TRBJ2-7 TRBV6-5 . CASSYRSAGSYEQYF TGTGCCAGCAGTTACCGGTCGGCAGGGTCCTACGAGCAGTACTTC
. TRBJ1-2 TRBV28 . CASSPTGPYGYTF TGTGCCAGCAGTCCGACGGGCCCCTATGGCTACACCTTC
. TRBJ2-1 TRBV19 . CASSIPSQSSYNEQFF TGTGCCAGTAGTATCCCTAGCCAGAGCTCCTACAATGAGCAGTTCTTC
. TRBJ2-3 TRBV9 . CASSVSGLSTDTQYF TGTGCCAGCAGCGTGAGCGGGCTAAGCACAGATACGCAGTATTTT
. TRBJ2-7 TRBV19 . CASSPPGAEQYF TGTGCCAGTAGCCCTCCAGGGGCCGAGCAGTACTTC
. TRBJ2-7 TRBV29-1 TRBD1 CSVPRQGVSREQYF TGCAGCGTACCGCGACAGGGAGTTTCGCGCGAGCAGTACTTC
. TRBJ2-7 TRBV2 TRBD2 CASTGLAGGEQYF TGTGCCAGCACCGGACTAGCGGGAGGCGAGCAGTACTTC
few TRBJ2-5 TRBV7-2 . CASSFRGDRETQYF TGTGCCAGCAGCTTCCGGGGAGACCGAGAGACCCAGTACTTC
. TRBJ2-1 TRBV5-4 . CASSLVGPYNEQFF TGTGCCAGCAGCTTGGTGGGTCCATACAATGAGCAGTTCTTC
. TRBJ2-5 TRBV6-1 TRBD2 CASDGLAETQYF TGTGCCAGCGATGGACTAGCAGAGACCCAGTACTTC
. TRBJ2-3 TRBV5-4 . CASSLGSSSTVGTQYF TGTGCCAGCAGCTTGGGCTCTAGCAGCACTGTGGGTACGCAGTATTTT
. TRBJ2-5 TRBV5-1 . CASSLGAGHGETQYF TGCGCCAGCAGCTTGGGGGCGGGCCACGGAGAGACCCAGTACTTC
. TRBJ2-3 TRBV5-1 . CASSLTTSTDTQYF TGCGCCAGCAGCTTGACGACCAGCACAGATACGCAGTATTTT
. TRBJ2-2 TRBV19 TRBD2 CASSTSGGRGGTGELFF TGTGCCAGTAGCACCTCGGGGGGTAGAGGAGGCACCGGGGAGCTGTTTTTT
. TRBJ2-1 TRBV6-5 . CASRTGGYEQFF TGTGCCAGCAGAACCGGAGGGTATGAGCAGTTCTTC
. TRBJ1-4 TRBV7-8 . CASSLESGRGKLFF TGTGCCAGCAGCTTAGAGTCTGGGCGCGGGAAACTGTTTTTT
. TRBJ2-4 TRBV5-6 . CASSLYRVIAKNIQYF TGTGCCAGCAGCTTGTACAGGGTAATAGCCAAAAACATTCAGTACTTC
. TRBJ2-3 TRBV7-9 TRBD1 CASSSRTGVSTDTQYF TGTGCCAGCAGCTCCCGGACAGGGGTTAGCACAGATACGCAGTATTTT
. TRBJ2-7 TRBV5-1 TRBD2 CASSPGLAGGGAYEQYF TGCGCCAGCAGCCCGGGACTAGCGGGAGGAGGTGCTTACGAGCAGTACTTC
. TRBJ1-1 TRBV7-3 . CASSKGGGTEAFF TGTGCCAGCAGCAAAGGCGGGGGTACTGAAGCTTTCTTT
once TRBJ2-5 TRBV5-1 . CASSLGGSRSAETQYF TGCGCCAGCAGCTTGGGGGGATCCCGTAGTGCAGAGACCCAGTACTTC
. TRBJ2-3 TRBV9 . CASSVDLTDTQYF TGTGCCAGCAGCGTTGACCTCACAGATACGCAGTATTTT
. TRBJ1-2 TRBV7-2 . CASSLNAGNANYGYTF TGTGCCAGCAGCTTAAACGCGGGGAATGCTAACTATGGCTACACCTTC
. TRBJ2-1 TRBV2 . CASNSIAESSYNEQFF TGTGCCAGCAATTCGATAGCGGAGAGCTCCTACAATGAGCAGTTCTTC